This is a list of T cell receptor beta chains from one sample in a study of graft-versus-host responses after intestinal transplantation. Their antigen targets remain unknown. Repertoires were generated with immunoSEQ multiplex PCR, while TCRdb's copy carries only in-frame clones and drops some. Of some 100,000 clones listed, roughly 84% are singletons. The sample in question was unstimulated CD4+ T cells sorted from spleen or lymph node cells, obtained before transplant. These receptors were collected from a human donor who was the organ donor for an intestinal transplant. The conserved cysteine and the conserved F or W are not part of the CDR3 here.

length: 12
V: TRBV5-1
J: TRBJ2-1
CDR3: ASSLLAGGYEQF

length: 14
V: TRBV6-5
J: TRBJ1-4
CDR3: ASSYITGTGGEKLF

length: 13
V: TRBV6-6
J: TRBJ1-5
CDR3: ASSSMGQGNQPQH

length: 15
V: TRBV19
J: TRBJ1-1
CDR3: ASSIDYRGAQATEAF

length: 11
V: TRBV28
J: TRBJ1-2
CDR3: ASSFSTEYGYT

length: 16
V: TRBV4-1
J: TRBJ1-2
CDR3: ASSQGLLPGQGARGYT

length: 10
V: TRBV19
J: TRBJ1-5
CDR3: ATRGQNQPQH

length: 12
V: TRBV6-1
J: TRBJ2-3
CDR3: ASNLAGGTDTQY

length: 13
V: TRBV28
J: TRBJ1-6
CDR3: ATWGEKSYNSPLH

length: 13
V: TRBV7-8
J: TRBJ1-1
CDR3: ASSKTEQGTSEAF

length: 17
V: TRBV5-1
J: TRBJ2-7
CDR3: ASSLAPSGGALGSYEQY

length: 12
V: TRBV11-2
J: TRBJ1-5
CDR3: ASSFWGTGQPQH

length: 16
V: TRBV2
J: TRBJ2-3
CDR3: ASSAYFASGGASDTQY

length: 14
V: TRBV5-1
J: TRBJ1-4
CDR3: ASSLREQGTNEKLF

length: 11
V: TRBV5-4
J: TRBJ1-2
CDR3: ASSSGQDYGYT

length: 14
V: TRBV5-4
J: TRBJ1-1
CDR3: ASALGSPTSNTEAF

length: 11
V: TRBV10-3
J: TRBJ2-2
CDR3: AIRNQGTGELF

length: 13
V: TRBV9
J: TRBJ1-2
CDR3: ASSVDQVPIYGYT

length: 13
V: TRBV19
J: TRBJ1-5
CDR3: ASSSGILSNQPQH

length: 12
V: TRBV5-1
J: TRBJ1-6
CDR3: ASSLLEYNSPLH

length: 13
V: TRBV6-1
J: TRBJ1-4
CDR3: ASSPPVSVRGKLF

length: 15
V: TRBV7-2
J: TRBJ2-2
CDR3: ASSLRGSSDNTGELF

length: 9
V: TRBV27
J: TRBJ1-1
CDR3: ASIRSTEAF

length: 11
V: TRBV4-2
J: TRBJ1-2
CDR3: ASSQGGRYGYT

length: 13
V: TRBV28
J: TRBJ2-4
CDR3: ASSLVGGFKNIQY

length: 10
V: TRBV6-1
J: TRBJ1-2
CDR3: ASSVRDYGYT

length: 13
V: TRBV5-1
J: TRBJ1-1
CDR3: ASSLGSTGTTEAF

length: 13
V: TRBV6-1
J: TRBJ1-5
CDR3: ASSDPWEGPQPQH

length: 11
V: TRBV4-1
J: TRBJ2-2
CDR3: ASSQFVTGELF

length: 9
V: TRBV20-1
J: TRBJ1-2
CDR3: SARAGNGYT

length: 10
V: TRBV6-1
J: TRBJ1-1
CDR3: ASSDGPVRAF

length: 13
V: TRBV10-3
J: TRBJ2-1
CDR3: AISQPGTAYNEQF

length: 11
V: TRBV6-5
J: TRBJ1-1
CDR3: ASSRGRGAEAF

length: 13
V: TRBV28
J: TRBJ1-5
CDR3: ASSTGLKSNQPQH

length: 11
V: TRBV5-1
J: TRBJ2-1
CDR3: ASSDSSYNEQF

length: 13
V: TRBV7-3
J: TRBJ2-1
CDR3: ASSLGQGSYNEQF

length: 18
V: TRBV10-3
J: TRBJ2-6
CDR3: AISESAEKPTISGANVLT

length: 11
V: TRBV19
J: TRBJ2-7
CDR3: ASRLAGAREQY

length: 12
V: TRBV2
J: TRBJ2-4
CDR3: ASSDKRSKNIQY

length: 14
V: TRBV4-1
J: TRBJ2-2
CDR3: ASSQPSGGPTGELF

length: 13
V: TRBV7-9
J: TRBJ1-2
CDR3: ASRRAQGSNYGYT

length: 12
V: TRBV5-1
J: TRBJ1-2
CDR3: ASSPLGQAYGYT

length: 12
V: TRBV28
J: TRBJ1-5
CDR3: ASRRAGGNQPQH

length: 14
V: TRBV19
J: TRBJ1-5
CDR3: ASSSLHRGGNQPQH

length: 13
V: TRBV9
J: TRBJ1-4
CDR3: ASSVVGQGLEKLF

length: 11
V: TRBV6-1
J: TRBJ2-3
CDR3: ASRGSSTDTQY

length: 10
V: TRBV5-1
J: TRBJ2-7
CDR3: ASSPGGDEQY

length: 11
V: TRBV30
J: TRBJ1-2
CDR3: AFRTGEIGGYT